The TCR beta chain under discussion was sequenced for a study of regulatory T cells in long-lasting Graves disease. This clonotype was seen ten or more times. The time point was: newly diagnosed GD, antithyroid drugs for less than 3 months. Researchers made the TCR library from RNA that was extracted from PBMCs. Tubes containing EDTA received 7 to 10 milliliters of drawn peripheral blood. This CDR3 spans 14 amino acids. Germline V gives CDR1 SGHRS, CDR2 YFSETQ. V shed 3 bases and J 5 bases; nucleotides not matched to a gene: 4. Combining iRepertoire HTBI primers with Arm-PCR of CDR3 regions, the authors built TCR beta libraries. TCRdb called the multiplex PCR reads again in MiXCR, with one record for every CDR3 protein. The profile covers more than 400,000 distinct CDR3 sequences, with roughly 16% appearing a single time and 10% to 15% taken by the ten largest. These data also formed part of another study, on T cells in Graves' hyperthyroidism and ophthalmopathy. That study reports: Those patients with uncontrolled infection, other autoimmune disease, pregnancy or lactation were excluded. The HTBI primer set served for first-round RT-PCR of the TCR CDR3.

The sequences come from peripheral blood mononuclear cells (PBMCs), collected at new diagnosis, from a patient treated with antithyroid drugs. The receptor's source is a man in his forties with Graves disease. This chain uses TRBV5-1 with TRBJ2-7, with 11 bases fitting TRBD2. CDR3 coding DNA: TGCGCCAGCAGCTCTCGACTAGCGGGAAACGAGCAGTACTTC. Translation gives CASSSRLAGNEQYF.